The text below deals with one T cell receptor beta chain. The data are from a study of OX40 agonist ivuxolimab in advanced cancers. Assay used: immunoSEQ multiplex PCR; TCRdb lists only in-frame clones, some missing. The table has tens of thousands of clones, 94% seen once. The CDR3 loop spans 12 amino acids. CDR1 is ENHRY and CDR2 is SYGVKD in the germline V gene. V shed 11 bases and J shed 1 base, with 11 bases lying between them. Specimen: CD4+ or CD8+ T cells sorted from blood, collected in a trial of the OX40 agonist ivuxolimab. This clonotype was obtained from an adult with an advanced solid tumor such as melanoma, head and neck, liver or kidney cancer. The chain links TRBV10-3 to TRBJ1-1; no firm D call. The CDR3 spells CAVTVGNTEAFF. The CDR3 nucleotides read TGTGCCGTCACGGTGGGGAACACTGAAGCTTTCTTT.